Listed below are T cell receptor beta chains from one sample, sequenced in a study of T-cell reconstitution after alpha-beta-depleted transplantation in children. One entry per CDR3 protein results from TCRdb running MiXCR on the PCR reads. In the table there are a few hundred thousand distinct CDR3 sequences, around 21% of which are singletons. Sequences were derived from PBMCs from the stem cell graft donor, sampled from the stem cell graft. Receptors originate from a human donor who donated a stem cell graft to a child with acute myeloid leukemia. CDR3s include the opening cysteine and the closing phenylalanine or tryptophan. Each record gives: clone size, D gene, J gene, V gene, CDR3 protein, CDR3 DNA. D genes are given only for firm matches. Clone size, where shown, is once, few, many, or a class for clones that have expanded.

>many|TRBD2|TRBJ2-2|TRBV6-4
CASSDVAGDQNGELFF
TGTGCCAGCAGTGATGTAGCGGGAGATCAGAACGGGGAGCTGTTTTTT
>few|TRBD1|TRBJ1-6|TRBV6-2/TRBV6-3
CASSSQTGWFSPLHF
TGTGCCAGCAGTTCCCAGACAGGGTGGTTCTCACCCCTCCACTTT
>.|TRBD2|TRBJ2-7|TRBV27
CASLQTSGHYEQYF
TGTGCCAGTCTACAGACTAGCGGCCACTACGAGCAGTACTTC
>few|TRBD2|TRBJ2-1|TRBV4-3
CASSEGLAGGYGSYNEQFF
TGCGCCAGCAGCGAAGGACTAGCGGGAGGCTATGGGTCCTACAATGAGCAGTTCTTC
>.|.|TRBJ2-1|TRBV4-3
CASSQDRTSSYNEQFF
TGCGCCAGCAGCCAAGATCGAACGAGCTCCTACAATGAGCAGTTCTTC
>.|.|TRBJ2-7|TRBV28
CASSLVWGEQDYEQYF
TGTGCCAGCAGTTTAGTTTGGGGGGAACAAGACTACGAGCAGTACTTC
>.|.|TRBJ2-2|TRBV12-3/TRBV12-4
CASNPRDGGNTGELFF
TGTGCCAGCAACCCCCGGGACGGAGGGAACACCGGGGAGCTGTTTTTT
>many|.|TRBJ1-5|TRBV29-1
CSVEWGANQPQHF
TGCAGCGTTGAGTGGGGGGCCAATCAGCCCCAGCATTTT
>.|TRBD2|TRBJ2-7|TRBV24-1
CATSDSTGGPREQYF
TGTGCCACCAGTGATTCTACGGGAGGGCCTCGGGAGCAGTACTTC
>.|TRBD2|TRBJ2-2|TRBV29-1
CSVSGGSNTGELFF
TGCAGCGTATCGGGGGGATCGAACACCGGGGAGCTGTTTTTT
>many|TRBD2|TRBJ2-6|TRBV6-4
CASSDSSGSGANVLTF
TGTGCCAGCAGTGACTCTAGCGGGTCTGGGGCCAACGTCCTGACTTTC
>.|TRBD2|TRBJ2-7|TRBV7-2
CASSLASLAGYYEQYF
TGTGCCAGCAGCTTAGCGAGTCTAGCGGGATACTACGAGCAGTACTTC
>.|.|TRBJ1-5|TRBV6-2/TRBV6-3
CASTHHQGIQPQHF
TGTGCCAGCACCCACCACCAGGGTATTCAGCCCCAGCATTTT
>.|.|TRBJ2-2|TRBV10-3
CAISKGGTPNTGELFF
TGTGCCATCTCTAAGGGGGGGACACCGAACACCGGGGAGCTGTTTTTT
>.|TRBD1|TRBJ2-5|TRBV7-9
CASSSDRGSETQYF
TGTGCCAGCAGCTCGGACAGGGGTTCAGAGACCCAGTACTTC
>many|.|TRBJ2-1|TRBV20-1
CSARSYRTGNEGSYNEQFF
TGCAGTGCTAGATCATATAGAACAGGGAACGAAGGCTCCTACAATGAGCAGTTCTTC
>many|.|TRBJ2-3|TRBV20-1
CSASGGTTLTDTQYF
TGCAGTGCTAGTGGGGGGACAACCCTCACAGATACGCAGTATTTT
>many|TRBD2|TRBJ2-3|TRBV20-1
CSARSGTDPDTQYF
TGCAGTGCTAGGAGCGGGACCGACCCAGATACGCAGTATTTT
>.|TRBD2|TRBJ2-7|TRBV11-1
CASSSGASGRPYEQYF
TGTGCCAGCAGCTCAGGGGCTAGCGGGAGGCCCTACGAGCAGTACTTC
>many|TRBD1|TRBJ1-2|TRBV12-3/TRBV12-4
CASSFGQGGNYGYTF
TGTGCCAGCAGTTTCGGACAGGGGGGTAACTATGGCTACACCTTC
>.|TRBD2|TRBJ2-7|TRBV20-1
CSAGGASGTIYEQYF
TGCAGTGCTGGGGGGGCTAGCGGGACCATTTACGAGCAGTACTTC
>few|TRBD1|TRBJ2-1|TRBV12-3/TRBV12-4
CASSSPTGATQMDEQFF
TGTGCCAGCAGTTCACCGACAGGGGCCACTCAGATGGATGAGCAGTTCTTC